These 25 T cell receptor beta chains were sequenced from one sample in a study of lung T cells in sarcoidosis with Löfgren's syndrome. MiXCR was run by TCRdb on the reads, yielding one entry per CDR3 protein. The table has 15,000 to 25,000 distinct CDR3 sequences, roughly a fifth seen once; the top ten hold 0.65% to 0.9%. Sequenced input: CD4+ T cells from bronchoalveolar lavage. The receptors originated from a human donor with sarcoidosis (Löfgren's syndrome or another form), or a control subject (not recorded which).

This clonotype was picked up many times. The V call is TRBV7-2, the J call TRBJ2-7; D unclear. V shed 4 bases and J shed 3 bases, with 13 bases lying between them. In germline, CDR1 is SGHTA, CDR2 FQGNSA. This CDR3 has 14 amino acids. As DNA, the CDR3 is TGTGCCAGCAGCTCCCGCCCCGCGAGCTACGAGCAGTACTTC. As protein: CASSSRPASYEQYF.

There are many counts of this clonotype. The chain recombines TRBV7-2 with TRBJ2-5; TRBD2 matches at 13 bases. From germline, CDR1 is SGHTA and CDR2 FQGNSA. There are 15 residues in the CDR3. Trimming took 5 bases from V and 4 from J; bases not matched to a gene: 4. As DNA, the CDR3 is TGTGCCAGCAGCCCCCGACTAGCGGGAGGAGAGACCCAGTACTTC. This translates into CASSPRLAGGETQYF. Supplemented by reference TRBV7-2 and TRBJ2-5, the full variable domain reads GAGVSQSPSNKVTEKGKDVELRCDPISGHTALYWYRQSLGQGLEFLIYFQGNSAPDKSGLPSDRFSAERTGGSVSTLTIQRTQQEDSAVYLCASSPRLAGGETQYFGPGTRLLVL.

As regards this clonotype: With a much larger clone just one base away, this may be a read error. The rearrangement joins TRBV28 to TRBJ2-3; TRBD2 aligns across 7 bases. This CDR3 is 17 amino acids long. Germline CDR1 reads MDHEN; CDR2 reads SYDVKM. V lost 2 bases, J lost 2 bases, and 10 bases stayed unmatched. CDR3 protein: CASSLPRLAELTDTQYF. CDR3 nucleotides: TGTGCCAGCAGTTTACCCCGGCTAGCGGAACTCACAGATACGCAGTATTTT.

About this clonotype: A much larger clonotype is one base distant, so this may be a read error. The chain combines TRBV20-1 with TRBJ2-3, with TRBD2 matching 7 bases. The germline V gene encodes CDR1 DFQATT and CDR2 SNEGSKA (reference sequence). The J segment lost 4 bases and the V segment lost 5 bases, leaving 12 bases of the junction unmatched. The length of the CDR3 is 15 residues. CDR3: CSAAVRTRFPDTQYF. In DNA, the CDR3 is TGCAGTGCTGCTGTCAGGACTAGGTTTCCAGATACGCAGTATTTT.

V is TRBV4-3 and J is TRBJ2-3; 8 nucleotides agree with TRBD1. Germline V gene sequence: CDR1 LGHNA, CDR2 YSLEER. With 0 bases clipped from V and 4 bases from J, the junction kept 0 bases outside the gene matches. There are 14 residues in the CDR3. Here the CDR3 reads CASSQDRGPDTQYF. In nucleotides, the CDR3 is TGCGCCAGCAGCCAAGACAGGGGGCCAGATACGCAGTATTTT.

This clonotype was counted at least ten times. This rearrangement joins TRBV7-2 to TRBJ2-1; D gene ambiguous. Germline CDR1 and CDR2: SGHTA and FQGNSA. The CDR3 is 13 residues long. V gave up 1 base and J gave up 7 bases, with 8 bases separating them. CDR3 protein: CASSLGRLNEQFF. The CDR3 nucleotides are TGTGCCAGCAGCTTAGGGCGGTTAAATGAGCAGTTCTTC.

The V gene is TRBV19, the J gene TRBJ2-7; no firm D call. The CDR3 loop spans 14 amino acids. Trimming removed 6 bases from V and 6 bases from J, with 18 bases in between. Germline V lookup: CDR1 LNHDA, CDR2 SQIVND (reference sequence). CDR3 sequence: CASRAEPSDSEQYF. CDR3 DNA: TGTGCCAGTAGGGCGGAACCCTCGGATTCCGAGCAGTACTTC.

This clonotype was seen many times. The V and J genes are TRBV15 and TRBJ2-7, with D unresolved. V lost 3 bases, J lost 3 bases, and 9 bases lay in between. From germline, CDR1 is LNHNV and CDR2 YYDKDF (reference sequence). CDR3 length: 13 amino acids. The chain's CDR3 is CATSSTSLYEQYF. CDR3 DNA: TGTGCCACCAGCAGTACAAGCCTCTACGAGCAGTACTTC.

The chain employs TRBV20-1 and TRBJ2-5, with D perhaps given as TRBD1 or TRBD2 (6 bases each). Germline V lookup: CDR1 DFQATT, CDR2 SNEGSKA (reference sequence). Trimming took 6 bases from V and 1 from J, leaving 12 bases between them. CDR3 size: 13 residues. The CDR3 nucleotides are TGCAGTGCCCCGGGGGCGGGCCAAGAGACCCAGTACTTC. Translating it yields CSAPGAGQETQYF.

A word on this clonotype: This could be a read error, since a much larger clone is one nucleotide away. J is TRBJ1-3 and V is TRBV4-2, with 8 bases identical to TRBD1. Germline CDR1 is LGHNA and CDR2 is YNFKEQ. J lost 1 base, V lost 4 bases, and 12 bases had no gene match. The CDR3 contains 18 residues. Here the CDR3 reads CASSPGTGPPSSGNTIYF. The CDR3 nucleotides are TGTGCCAGCAGCCCGGGGACAGGTCCCCCCTCATCTGGAAACACCATATATTTT.

This clonotype was recorded many times. The V and J genes are TRBV28 and TRBJ1-4; TRBD1 might be the D (5 bases). V lost 7 bases and J lost 6, with 15 bases in between. There are 14 residues in the CDR3. Germline lookup yields CDR1 MDHEN and CDR2 SYDVKM. The CDR3 reads CASTSRVTYEKLFF. In DNA, the CDR3 is TGTGCCAGCACCTCCAGGGTAACGTATGAAAAACTGTTTTTT.

For this clonotype: A read error is possible here, since a much larger clone lies one base away. The chain combines TRBV7-2 with TRBJ1-2, with unresolved D. CDR3 length: 12 amino acids. CDR1 and CDR2 (germline): SGHTA, FQGNSA. V lost 5 bases to trimming and J lost 4 bases, with 8 bases between them. The CDR3 spells CASSMNLYGYTF. Written as DNA, the CDR3 is TGTGCCAGCAGCATGAACCTCTATGGCTACACCTTC.

This clonotype was found a few times. This rearrangement joins TRBV12-3 or TRBV12-4 to TRBJ1-2; the match to TRBD1 covers 10 bases. Germline trimming cut 6 bases from V and 8 bases from J; bases unmatched to any gene: 6. This CDR3 contains 13 residues. The CDR3 sequence is CASRSGTGVGYTF. The DNA for the CDR3 is TGTGCCAGCAGATCCGGGACAGGGGTAGGCTACACCTTC.

Regarding this clonotype: At one end, the junction sequence differs from germline, possibly due to a read error. The chain couples TRBV4-2 to TRBJ2-3; 9 nucleotides line up with TRBD2. This CDR3 region has 14 residues. Germline V lookup: CDR1 LGHNA, CDR2 YNFKEQ. The DNA of the CDR3 is TGTGCCAGCAGCCCCGGGACTAGCACAGGTACGCAGTATTTT. Amino acids: CASSPGTSTGTQYF.

This clonotype was recorded many times. This chain connects TRBV5-1 to TRBJ2-3, with no clear D. The V end lost 2 bases, the J end lost 4 bases, and 8 bases lay between the germline ends. Germline V gene lookup returns CDR1 SGHRS and CDR2 YFSETQ. The CDR3 runs 13 residues. In DNA form, the CDR3 reads TGCGCCAGCAGCTTAGAAGGAGCAGATACGCAGTATTTT. This encodes CASSLEGADTQYF.

The table lists this clonotype with many counts. The chain is built from TRBV7-9 and TRBJ2-1; D gene uncertain. Germline values: CDR1 SEHNR, CDR2 FQNEAQ (reference sequence). Trimming took off 0 bases at V and 2 bases at J, with 11 bases between the two ends. There are 16 residues in the CDR3. The CDR3 DNA is TGTGCCAGCAGCTTAGCGTGGAGCGTCACCTACAATGAGCAGTTCTTC. It translates to CASSLAWSVTYNEQFF.

This clonotype has more than one count but fewer than ten. CDR3 sequence (DNA): TGTGCCAGCAGCCAAGATACGGTGGGTTCCTACAATGAGCAGTTCTTC. Its translation: CASSQDTVGSYNEQFF. The V gene is TRBV3-1, the J gene TRBJ2-1; D uncertain. Trimming took 0 bases from V and 1 from J, leaving 10 bases between them. This CDR3 is 16 amino acids long. CDR1 is LGHDT and CDR2 is YNNKEL in the germline V gene (reference sequence).

The chain employs TRBV29-1 and TRBJ2-1, with 13 bases identical to TRBD2. The CDR3 spans 14 residues. CDR1 and CDR2 (germline): SQVTM, ANQGSEA. V lost 6 bases to trimming and J lost 7 bases; unmatched junction nucleotides: 6. The CDR3 loop is CSVLGLAGVNEQFF. CDR3 nucleotides: TGCAGCGTCCTTGGACTAGCGGGAGTTAATGAGCAGTTCTTC.

About this clonotype: With a much larger clone just one base away, this may be a read error. This chain links TRBV4-2 with TRBJ2-7; a possible D gene is TRBD2 (6 bases). Germline V gives CDR1 LGHNA, CDR2 YNFKEQ. The CDR3 has 14 amino acids. V was clipped by 1 base and J by 6 bases, with 13 bases between them. CDR3 sequence (DNA): TGTGCCAGCAGCCAAGGACAAGCGGGCTGCGAGCAGTACTTC. This gives the protein CASSQGQAGCEQYF.

This clonotype was seen many times. V usage is TRBV7-9 and J usage is TRBJ1-1; D not certain. Germline CDR1 is SEHNR and CDR2 is FQNEAQ (reference sequence). The V and J ends lost 3 bases and 3 bases respectively, with 5 bases between them. The CDR3 is 12 amino acids. The CDR3 protein is CASSFGDTEAFF. CDR3 nucleotide sequence: TGTGCCAGCAGCTTTGGTGACACTGAAGCTTTCTTT.

There are a few counts of this clonotype. The rearrangement joins TRBV12-3 or TRBV12-4 to TRBJ2-1; tentatively, D is TRBD2 (7 bases). The CDR3 contains 18 residues. V shed 3 bases and J shed 6 bases, with 24 bases lying between them. The CDR3 sequence: CASSLGGQGRKSFNEQFF. CDR3 in DNA: TGTGCCAGCAGTTTGGGGGGGCAGGGGCGCAAATCTTTCAATGAGCAGTTCTTC.

This clonotype was counted only a few times. The chain has TRBV5-8 and TRBJ1-5; D unresolved. CDR1 is SGHTS, CDR2 YDEGEE, per germline. The CDR3 loop spans 13 amino acids. V shed 1 base and J shed 2 bases, with 4 bases lying between them. CDR3 coding DNA: TGTGCCAGCAGCTTGAGGGGCAATCAGCCCCAGCATTTT. This encodes CASSLRGNQPQHF.

There are many counts of this clonotype. The chain carries TRBV7-2 and TRBJ2-7, with unresolved D. The germline V and J ends were trimmed by 5 bases and 4 bases, with 12 bases remaining between them. The CDR3 extends over 13 amino acids. Per germline, CDR1 SGHTA and CDR2 FQGNSA. DNA of the CDR3: TGTGCCAGCAGCCAAAGGGAAGATTACGAGCAGTACTTC. Translating gives CASSQREDYEQYF.

This clonotype counts as medium-sized (0.01 to 0.1%). V usage is TRBV7-2 and J usage is TRBJ2-3; a weak D match, TRBD2 (5 bases). CDR1 SGHTA and CDR2 FQGNSA come from the germline V gene. The CDR3 totals 14 residues. The V gene lost 5 bases and the J gene lost 1 base, with 10 bases spanning the gap. The CDR3 region is CASSPRGRTDTQYF. Here the CDR3 DNA reads TGTGCCAGCAGCCCCCGCGGGCGCACAGATACGCAGTATTTT.

This clonotype is labeled as medium-sized. Here the CDR3 DNA reads TGTGCCAGCAGTAAAAAAGACAGATCCTACAATGAGCAGTTCTTC. It is translated as CASSKKDRSYNEQFF. The gene calls are TRBV6-1 and TRBJ2-1, with D possibly matching TRBD1 (5 bases). This CDR3 region has 15 residues. Germline CDR1 is MNHNS and CDR2 is SASEGT. Trimming removed 5 bases at V and 1 base at J, with 12 bases between.